These 5 T cell receptor beta chains were all obtained from the same sample, sequenced in a study of blood T cell repertoires in COVID-19. Libraries were prepared by immunoSEQ multiplex PCR; TCRdb keeps only in-frame clonotypes and omits some of them. The sample includes 65,000 or so clones, 81% of them seen just once. The sequenced sample was peripheral blood. Receptor source: a woman aged 65 to 85 with acute or convalescent COVID-19.

The chain joins TRBV27 to TRBJ2-7, with 14 bases lining up with TRBD2. Germline CDR1 is MNHEY and CDR2 is SMNVEV (reference sequence). The V segment lost 6 bases and the J segment 0 bases; nucleotides outside the gene matches: 10. There are 18 residues in the CDR3. The CDR3 region is CASRPGLAGAQHSYEQYF. The DNA for the CDR3 is TGTGCCAGCAGACCGGGACTAGCGGGGGCTCAACACTCCTACGAGCAGTACTTC.

The gene calls are TRBV4-3 and TRBJ2-3, with 8 bases fitting TRBD2. Trimming took 0 bases from V and 2 from J; bases not matched to a gene: 7. Germline V gene lookup returns CDR1 LGHNA and CDR2 YSLEER. The CDR3 contains 17 residues. The CDR3, as DNA: TGCGCCAGCAGCCAAGATGGGCGGGGGGCCCACACAGATACGCAGTATTTT. Translating gives CASSQDGRGAHTDTQYF.

As concerns this clone: At one boundary the junction diverges from the germline segment, which might be a read error. CDR3 amino acids: CATSQGAESPLHF. In DNA, the CDR3 is TGTGCCACCTCACAGGGGGCGGAATCACCCCTCCACTTT. The V call is TRBV18, the J call TRBJ1-6; 9 bases line up with TRBD1. CDR3 length equals 13 residues. Germline values: CDR1 KGHSH, CDR2 LQKENI.

This clone was detected only once. The V gene is TRBV19, the J gene TRBJ1-1; no clear D. V was shortened by 6 bases and J by 0 bases, with 23 bases between the two germline ends. Germline CDR1 reads LNHDA; CDR2 reads SQIVND (reference sequence). This CDR3 has 18 amino acids. The CDR3 DNA is TGTGCCAGTAGGACGACGAGGATCGGGGTGGCGATGAACACTGAAGCTTTCTTT. Protein product: CASRTTRIGVAMNTEAFF.

The chain combines TRBV19 with TRBJ2-7; TRBD1 might be the D (6 bases). The CDR3 contains 15 residues. V lost 4 bases, J lost 0 bases, and 13 bases lay in between. Germline-derived CDR1 and CDR2 are LNHDA and SQIVND (reference sequence). The CDR3 loop reads CASSRGQSSSYEQYF. The CDR3 DNA reads as TGTGCCAGTAGTAGAGGACAGTCAAGCTCCTACGAGCAGTACTTC.